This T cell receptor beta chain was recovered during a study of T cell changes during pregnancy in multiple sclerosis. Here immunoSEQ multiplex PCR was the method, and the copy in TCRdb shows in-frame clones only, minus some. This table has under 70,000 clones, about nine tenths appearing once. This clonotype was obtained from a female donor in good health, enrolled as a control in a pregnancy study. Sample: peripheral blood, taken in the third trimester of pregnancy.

The CDR3 DNA reads TGTGCCAGCTCCCAGTTATCTATGGTCAATACAGGGGTGAACACTGAAGCTTTCTTT. It translates to CASSQLSMVNTGVNTEAFF. V and J are TRBV18 and TRBJ1-1, with 7 bases identical to TRBD1. CDR1 is KGHSH, CDR2 LQKENI, per germline. Trimming cost V 6 bases and J 0 bases; bases outside gene matches: 19. This CDR3 contains 19 residues.